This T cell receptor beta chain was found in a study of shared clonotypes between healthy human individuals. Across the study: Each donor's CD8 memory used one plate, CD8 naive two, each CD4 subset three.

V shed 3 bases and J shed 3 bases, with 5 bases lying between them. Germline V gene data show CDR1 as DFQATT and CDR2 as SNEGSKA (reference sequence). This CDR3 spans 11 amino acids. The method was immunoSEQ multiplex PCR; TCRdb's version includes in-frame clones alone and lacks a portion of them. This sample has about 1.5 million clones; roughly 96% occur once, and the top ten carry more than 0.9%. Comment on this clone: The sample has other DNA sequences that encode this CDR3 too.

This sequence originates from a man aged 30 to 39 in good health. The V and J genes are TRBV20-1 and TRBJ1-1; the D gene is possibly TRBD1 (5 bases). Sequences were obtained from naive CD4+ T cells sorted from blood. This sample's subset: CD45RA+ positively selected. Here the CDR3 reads CSASRDTEAFF. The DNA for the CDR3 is TGCAGTGCTAGCAGGGACACTGAAGCTTTCTTT.